What follows are 27 T cell receptor beta chains derived from one specimen sequenced in a study of somatic mutations in cytotoxic T cells in rheumatoid arthritis. Profiling relied on immunoSEQ multiplex PCR, and the TCRdb table lists in-frame clones only, not all of them. The repertoire holds roughly 13,000 clones, with roughly 72% as singletons. The sample taken for sequencing was CD8+ T cells sorted from blood. The receptors come from an adult with rheumatoid arthritis.

The J gene is TRBJ2-1, the V gene TRBV2; D is tentatively TRBD1 or TRBD2 (5 bases each). Germline CDR1 reads SNHLY; CDR2 reads FYNNEI. The CDR3 runs to 15 residues. The V and J ends lost 6 bases and 12 bases respectively, with 24 bases between them. The CDR3 DNA is TGTGCCAGCAGAATCGATCAACAGGTGGTGGCGGGGCAGTTCTTC. Protein product: CASRIDQQVVAGQFF.

The chain has TRBV15 and TRBJ2-7; 10 positions agree with TRBD2. Germline CDR1 reads LNHNV; CDR2 reads YYDKDF (reference sequence). With 3 bases clipped from V and 0 bases from J, the junction kept 2 bases outside the gene matches. CDR3 length equals 15 residues. The CDR3 DNA sequence: TGTGCCACCAGCAGCGCTAGCGGGGGCTCCTACGAGCAGTACTTC. It is translated as CATSSASGGSYEQYF.

The genes are TRBV11-1 and TRBJ1-1, with TRBD1 matching 7 bases. The CDR3 length is 16 residues. J lost 6 bases, V lost 2 bases, and 12 bases had no gene match. Germline values: CDR1 SGHAT, CDR2 FQDESV (reference sequence). CDR3 sequence: CASSLSPTGARAEAFF. CDR3 bases: TGTGCCAGCAGCTTAAGCCCCACAGGGGCGCGGGCTGAAGCTTTCTTT.

J is TRBJ2-3 and V is TRBV2, with TRBD1 matching 10 bases. Losses at the gene ends were 6 bases for V and 4 bases for J; bases not matched to a gene: 10. This CDR3 is built from 16 residues. Germline CDR1 is SNHLY and CDR2 is FYNNEI. As DNA, the CDR3 is TGTGCCAGCAGAGACCTGGGACAGGGGCGGGCAGATACGCAGTATTTT. Amino acids: CASRDLGQGRADTQYF.

V gene TRBV9 combines with J gene TRBJ1-3; D is perhaps TRBD1 (5 bases). The CDR3 length is 16 residues. The germline CDR1 and CDR2 sequences are SGDLS and YYNGEE. Between the trimmed V and J ends, which lost 3 bases and 0 bases, there was a span of 13 bases. The CDR3 here is CASSDPGGSSGNTIYF. The DNA of the CDR3 is TGTGCCAGCAGCGACCCGGGGGGAAGCTCTGGAAACACCATATATTTT.

This chain connects TRBV11-2 to TRBJ2-5; possible D gene TRBD2, 5 bases. Germline assignment: CDR1 SGHAT and CDR2 FQNNGV. V dropped 1 base and J dropped 1 base, with 10 bases sitting between them. The CDR3 extends over 15 amino acids. The CDR3 sequence is CASSLGTGVQETQYF. The CDR3, as DNA: TGTGCCAGCAGCTTAGGGACCGGGGTCCAAGAGACCCAGTACTTC.

J is TRBJ2-7 and V is TRBV9; TRBD2 matches 11 bases. The CDR3 sequence is 16 residues long. J lost 4 bases, V lost 0 bases, and 6 bases had no gene match. Per germline, CDR1 SGDLS and CDR2 YYNGEE. CDR3 nucleotide sequence: TGTGCCAGCAGCGTAGCCCCGGGACTAGCGGTATACGAGCAGTACTTC. This translates into CASSVAPGLAVYEQYF.

J is TRBJ1-3 and V is TRBV11-2; D remains ambiguous. Trimming cost V 3 bases and J 4 bases, with 13 bases left between them. The germline CDR1 and CDR2 sequences are SGHAT and FQNNGV. CDR3 length: 15 residues. The CDR3 DNA reads as TGTGCCAGCAGCTTTTCGAGTGGTTCCGGAAACACCATATATTTT. Translated, it gives CASSFSSGSGNTIYF.

V usage is TRBV13 and J usage is TRBJ2-2, with D tentatively TRBD2 (5 bases). Germline V gene data show CDR1 as PRHDT and CDR2 as FYEKMQ (reference sequence). The CDR3 is 16 amino acids. V lost 5 bases to trimming and J lost 1 base, with 14 bases between them. The CDR3 nucleotides are TGTGCCAGCAGCCACCGGACTCGGGGGAACACCGGGGAGCTGTTTTTT. Its translation is CASSHRTRGNTGELFF.

The V gene is TRBV15, the J gene TRBJ2-1; D is undetermined. Germline V gene lookup returns CDR1 LNHNV and CDR2 YYDKDF (reference sequence). This CDR3 region has 13 residues. Trimming took 1 base from V and 1 from J, leaving 2 bases between them. The CDR3 DNA is TGTGCCACCAGCAGAGGGTCCTACAATGAGCAGTTCTTC. The encoded protein is CATSRGSYNEQFF.

DNA for the CDR3: TGTGCCAGCAGCTTAGGGGGGGGCTCGGATGAGCAGTTCTTC. It codes for CASSLGGGSDEQFF. The genes are TRBV7-6 and TRBJ2-1, with D possibly being TRBD2 (7 bases). CDR1 is SGHVS and CDR2 is FNYEAQ in the germline V gene. Trimming took off 1 base at V and 8 bases at J, with 12 bases between the two ends. The CDR3 is 14 amino acids.

The chain joins TRBV5-4 to TRBJ2-1; the match to TRBD2 covers 7 bases. Germline V gene lookup returns CDR1 SGHNT and CDR2 YYREEE (reference sequence). Trimming took 3 bases from V and 12 from J; bases not matched to a gene: 6. The CDR3 is made up of 12 amino acids. The chain's CDR3 is CASSSGTGGQFF. The CDR3 nucleotides are TGTGCCAGCAGCTCGGGGACGGGGGGGCAGTTCTTC.

The V gene is TRBV14, the J gene TRBJ2-2, with 7 positions matching TRBD2. CDR3 length: 13 residues. Trimming took 4 bases from V and 7 from J; bases not matched to a gene: 3. The germline CDR1 and CDR2 sequences are SGHDN and FVKESK. DNA for the CDR3: TGTGCCAGCAGCCTGGGAGGGAGCGGGGAGCTGTTTTTT. Translation: CASSLGGSGELFF.

The J gene is TRBJ1-1, the V gene TRBV18; D possibly corresponds to TRBD1 (6 bases). The CDR3 has 16 residues. The ends were cut back, 5 bases at V and 0 bases at J, with 16 bases in the middle. Germline CDR1 is KGHSH and CDR2 is LQKENI. The CDR3: CASSNQNRALNTEAFF. The DNA of the CDR3 is TGTGCCAGCTCAAATCAAAACAGGGCCCTGAACACTGAAGCTTTCTTT.

As regards this clone: This specimen includes other DNA sequences encoding the same CDR3. J is TRBJ1-6 and V is TRBV27; D uncertain. This CDR3 is 12 amino acids long. Germline V gives CDR1 MNHEY, CDR2 SMNVEV (reference sequence). V gave up 5 bases and J gave up 9 bases, with 8 bases separating them. CDR3 sequence: CASSPPGSPLHF. In nucleotides, the CDR3 is TGTGCCAGCAGTCCTCCGGGTTCACCCCTCCACTTT.

The rearrangement uses TRBV6-5 and TRBJ2-5; no clear D. The J call may be incorrect, as the DNA end agrees better with TRBJ2-7. The germline V gene encodes CDR1 MNHEY and CDR2 SVGAGI. The CDR3 has 12 amino acids. The CDR3 region is CASSPNPYEQYF. The DNA of the CDR3 is TGTGCCAGCAGTCCTAATCCCTACGAGCAGTACTTC.

As concerns this clone: Other DNA sequences in this specimen translate into the identical CDR3. This chain links TRBV27 with TRBJ2-1; D is undetermined. V lost 0 bases, J lost 3 bases, and 3 bases lay in between. This CDR3 contains 13 residues. The germline CDR1 and CDR2 sequences are MNHEY and SMNVEV (reference sequence). This CDR3 reads CASSLSSYNEQFF. The CDR3 nucleotides are TGTGCCAGCAGTTTATCTAGCTACAATGAGCAGTTCTTC.

Only one count was recorded for this clone. The chain links TRBV5-4 to TRBJ2-3; no clear D gene. The length of the CDR3 is 14 residues. Germline CDR1 and CDR2: SGHNT and YYREEE (reference sequence). Trimming pared 6 bases from V and 6 bases from J, leaving 17 bases between. DNA of the CDR3: TGTGCCAGCAACCTAGGGCAGAACCAGGATACGCAGTATTTT. Translation gives CASNLGQNQDTQYF.

The V call is TRBV19, the J call TRBJ1-2, with D unclear. With 8 bases removed from V and 6 bases from J, the gap between germline ends came to 19 bases. Per the germline V gene, CDR1 is LNHDA and CDR2 is SQIVND (reference sequence). CDR3 length: 14 amino acids. Here the CDR3 DNA reads TGTGCCAGTTCGGGGATAGGGCGCGGGGATGGCTACACCTTC. Protein product: CASSGIGRGDGYTF.

The gene calls are TRBV23-1 and TRBJ2-7; no definite D call. TRBV23-1 is an ORF, with its function uncertain. The V end lost 2 bases, the J end lost 0 bases, and 11 bases lay between the germline ends. This CDR3 has 15 residues. This CDR3 reads CASSQVAFASYEQYF. The CDR3 DNA follows: TGCGCCAGCAGTCAAGTCGCGTTTGCCTCCTACGAGCAGTACTTC.

This clone is medium-sized. The chain has TRBV6-1 and TRBJ2-2; D may be TRBD2 (7 bases). CDR1 is MNHNS, CDR2 SASEGT, per germline. The CDR3 runs to 15 residues. V was cut by 5 bases and J by 6 bases, with 16 bases left in between. The CDR3 region has the DNA TGTGCCAGCAGTCCCGAGGGGGGGGCGTCCGGGGAGCTGTTTTTT. Translated, it gives CASSPEGGASGELFF.

The CDR3 loop is CAARNTRYEQYF. The CDR3 DNA sequence: TGTGCCGCCCGGAATACCCGCTACGAGCAGTACTTC. The chain links TRBV7-9 to TRBJ2-7; D ambiguous. Trimming cost V 11 bases and J 3 bases, with 14 bases left between them. Germline values: CDR1 SEHNR, CDR2 FQNEAQ (reference sequence). The CDR3 has 12 amino acids. The variable domain in full, completed from reference TRBV7-9 and TRBJ2-7, reads DTGVSQNPRHKITKRGQNVTFRCDPISEHNRLYWYRQTLGQGPEFLTYFQNEAQLEKSRLLSDRFSAERPKGSFSTLEIQRTEQGDSAMYLCAARNTRYEQYFGPGTRLTVT.

The count of this clone is one. The chain employs TRBV30 and TRBJ2-7, with D unclear. There are 12 residues in the CDR3. Between the trimmed V and J ends, which lost 2 bases and 6 bases, there was a span of 11 bases. Germline V gene lookup returns CDR1 GTSNPN and CDR2 SVGIG (reference sequence). The CDR3 spells CAWSIGIAEQYF. The CDR3 bases are TGTGCCTGGAGTATCGGTATAGCCGAGCAGTACTTC. Filled out from reference TRBV30 and TRBJ2-7, the complete variable domain reads SQTIHQWPATLVQPVGSPLSLECTVEGTSNPNLYWYRQAAGRGLQLLFYSVGIGQISSEVPQNLSASRPQDRQFILSSKKLLLSDSGFYLCAWSIGIAEQYFGPGTRLTVT.

The J gene is TRBJ2-3, the V gene TRBV9, with D perhaps matching TRBD2 (5 bases). The V and J ends lost 0 bases and 1 base respectively, with 15 bases between them. The germline V gene has CDR1 SGDLS and CDR2 YYNGEE. The CDR3 covers 17 residues. The CDR3 sequence: CASSVEIEGYRTDTQYF. CDR3 in DNA: TGTGCCAGCAGCGTAGAGATAGAGGGATACCGCACAGATACGCAGTATTTT. Looking up the rest from reference TRBV9 and TRBJ2-3 gives the full variable domain: DSGVTQTPKHLITATGQRVTLRCSPRSGDLSVYWYQQSLDQGLQFLIQYYNGEERAKGNILERFSAQQFPDLHSELNLSSLELGDSALYFCASSVEIEGYRTDTQYFGPGTRLTVL.

The rearrangement links TRBV5-6 to TRBJ1-6; D remains unclear. CDR1 SGHDT and CDR2 YYEEEE come from the germline V gene. V gave up 5 bases and J gave up 6 bases, with 9 bases separating them. This CDR3 spans 13 amino acids. The CDR3, as DNA: TGTGCCAGCAGGGTCGCAGGTAATTCACCCCTCCACTTT. Its protein is CASRVAGNSPLHF.

This clone was found a few times. This chain joins TRBV30 and TRBJ2-2; D is uncertain. CDR1 and CDR2 from the germline V gene are GTSNPN and SVGIG (reference sequence). V was clipped by 4 bases and J by 6 bases, with 9 bases between them. The CDR3 has 12 residues. The CDR3 sequence: CAWNIDPGELFF. In DNA, the CDR3 is TGTGCCTGGAATATCGACCCCGGGGAGCTGTTTTTT.

The CDR3 is CASSLMGSNQPQHF. For the CDR3, the DNA is TGTGCCAGCAGTTTGATGGGTAGCAATCAGCCCCAGCATTTT. The chain links TRBV27 to TRBJ1-5; no firm D call. The CDR3 is 14 amino acids. Germline CDR1 and CDR2: MNHEY and SMNVEV (reference sequence). V was trimmed by 3 bases and J by 0 bases, leaving 6 bases between them.